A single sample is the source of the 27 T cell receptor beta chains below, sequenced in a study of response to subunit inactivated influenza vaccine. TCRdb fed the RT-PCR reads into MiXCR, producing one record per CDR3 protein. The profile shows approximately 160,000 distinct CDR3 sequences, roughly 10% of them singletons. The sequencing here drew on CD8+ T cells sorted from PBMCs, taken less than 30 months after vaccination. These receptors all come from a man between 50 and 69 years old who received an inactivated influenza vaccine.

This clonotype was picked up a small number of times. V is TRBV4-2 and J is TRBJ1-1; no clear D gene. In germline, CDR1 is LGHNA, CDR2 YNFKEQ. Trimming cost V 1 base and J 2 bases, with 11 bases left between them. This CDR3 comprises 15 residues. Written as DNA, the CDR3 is TGTGCCAGCAGCCAAGTCTGGGGATACAACACTGAAGCTTTCTTT. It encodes CASSQVWGYNTEAFF.

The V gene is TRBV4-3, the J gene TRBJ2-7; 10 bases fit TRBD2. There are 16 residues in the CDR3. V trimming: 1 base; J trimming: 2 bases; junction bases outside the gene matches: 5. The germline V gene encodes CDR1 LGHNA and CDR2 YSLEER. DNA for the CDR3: TGCGCCAGCAGCCAAGCGTATCTAGCGGGAGCCTACGAGCAGTACTTC. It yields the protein CASSQAYLAGAYEQYF.

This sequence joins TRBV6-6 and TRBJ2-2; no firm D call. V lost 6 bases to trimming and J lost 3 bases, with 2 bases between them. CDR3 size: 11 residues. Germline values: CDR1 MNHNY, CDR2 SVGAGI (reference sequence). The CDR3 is CASRHTGELFF. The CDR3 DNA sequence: TGTGCCAGCAGGCACACCGGGGAGCTGTTTTTT.

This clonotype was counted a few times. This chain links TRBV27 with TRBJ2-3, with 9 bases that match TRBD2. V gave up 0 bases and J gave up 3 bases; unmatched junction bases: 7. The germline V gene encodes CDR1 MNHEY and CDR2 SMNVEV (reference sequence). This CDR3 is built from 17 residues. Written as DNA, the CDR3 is TGTGCCAGCAGTTTATCAGGGCCTAGCGGGAAGACAGATACGCAGTATTTT. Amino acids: CASSLSGPSGKTDTQYF.

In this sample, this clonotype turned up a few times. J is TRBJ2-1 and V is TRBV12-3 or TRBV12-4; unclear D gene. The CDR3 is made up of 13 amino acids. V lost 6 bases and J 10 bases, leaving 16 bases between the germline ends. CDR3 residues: CASSRTPSREQFF. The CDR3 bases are TGTGCCAGCAGCAGGACCCCCTCGCGGGAGCAGTTCTTC.

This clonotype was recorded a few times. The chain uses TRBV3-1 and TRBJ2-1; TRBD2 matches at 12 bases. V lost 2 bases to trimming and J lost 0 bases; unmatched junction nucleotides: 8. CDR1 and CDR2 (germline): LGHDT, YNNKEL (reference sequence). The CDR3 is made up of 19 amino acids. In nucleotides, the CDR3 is TGTGCCAGCAGCCAATCAAAGCCTAGCGGGAGGGGCTCCTACAATGAGCAGTTCTTC. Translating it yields CASSQSKPSGRGSYNEQFF.

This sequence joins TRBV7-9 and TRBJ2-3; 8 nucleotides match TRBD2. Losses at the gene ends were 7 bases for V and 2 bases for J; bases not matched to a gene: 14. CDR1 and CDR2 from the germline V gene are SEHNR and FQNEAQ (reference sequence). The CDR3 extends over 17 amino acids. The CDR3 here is CASTEMARGGSTDTQYF. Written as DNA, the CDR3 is TGTGCCAGCACCGAAATGGCCCGGGGGGGCTCCACAGATACGCAGTATTTT.

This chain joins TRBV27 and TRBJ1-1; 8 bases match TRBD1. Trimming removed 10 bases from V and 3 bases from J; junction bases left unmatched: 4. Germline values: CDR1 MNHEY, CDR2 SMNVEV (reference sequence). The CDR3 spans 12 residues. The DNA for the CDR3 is TGTGCCACCGCGGGACAGGACACTGAAGCTTTCTTT. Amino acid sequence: CATAGQDTEAFF.

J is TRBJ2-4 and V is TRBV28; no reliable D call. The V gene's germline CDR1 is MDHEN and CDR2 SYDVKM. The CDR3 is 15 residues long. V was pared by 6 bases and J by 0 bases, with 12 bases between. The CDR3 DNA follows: TGTGCCAGCAGACCAACAACCCTAGCCAAAAACATTCAGTACTTC. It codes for CASRPTTLAKNIQYF.

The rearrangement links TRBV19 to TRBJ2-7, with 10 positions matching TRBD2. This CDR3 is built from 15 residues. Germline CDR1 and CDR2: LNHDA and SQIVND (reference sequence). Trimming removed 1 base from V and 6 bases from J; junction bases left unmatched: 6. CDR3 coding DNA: TGTGCCAGTAGTATAGTCCTAGCGGGAGTTGGCGAGCAGTACTTC. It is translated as CASSIVLAGVGEQYF. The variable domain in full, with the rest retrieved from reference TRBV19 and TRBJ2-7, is DGGITQSPKYLFRKEGQNVTLSCEQNLNHDAMYWYRQDPGQGLRLIYYSQIVNDFQKGDIAEGYSVSREKKESFPLTVTSAQKNPTAFYLCASSIVLAGVGEQYFGPGTRLTVT.

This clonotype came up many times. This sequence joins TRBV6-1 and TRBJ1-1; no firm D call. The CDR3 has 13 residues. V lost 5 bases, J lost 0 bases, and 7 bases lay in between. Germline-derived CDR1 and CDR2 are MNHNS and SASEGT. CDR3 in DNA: TGTGCCAGCAGTCGCGGAGTGAACACTGAAGCTTTCTTT. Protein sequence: CASSRGVNTEAFF.

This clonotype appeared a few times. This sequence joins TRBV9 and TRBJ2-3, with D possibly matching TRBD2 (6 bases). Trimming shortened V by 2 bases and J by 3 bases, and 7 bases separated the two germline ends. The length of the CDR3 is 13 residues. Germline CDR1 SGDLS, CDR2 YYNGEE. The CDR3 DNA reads TGTGCCAGCAGCGTTGGGGGGACAGATACGCAGTATTTT. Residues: CASSVGGTDTQYF.

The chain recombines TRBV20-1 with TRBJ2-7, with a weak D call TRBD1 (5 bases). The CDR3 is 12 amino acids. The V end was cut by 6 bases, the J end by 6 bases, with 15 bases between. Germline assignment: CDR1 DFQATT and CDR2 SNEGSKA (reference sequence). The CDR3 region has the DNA TGCAGTGCGGTCGACAGAGCTGTCGAGCAGTACTTC. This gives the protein CSAVDRAVEQYF.

This chain's CDR3 is CASSVATQGIQYF. CDR3 coding DNA: TGTGCCAGCAGCGTAGCTACCCAAGGCATTCAGTACTTC. This sequence joins TRBV9 and TRBJ2-4; D gene ambiguous. Germline V gene sequence: CDR1 SGDLS, CDR2 YYNGEE. The CDR3 loop spans 13 amino acids. V lost 0 bases and J 9 bases, leaving 10 bases between the germline ends.

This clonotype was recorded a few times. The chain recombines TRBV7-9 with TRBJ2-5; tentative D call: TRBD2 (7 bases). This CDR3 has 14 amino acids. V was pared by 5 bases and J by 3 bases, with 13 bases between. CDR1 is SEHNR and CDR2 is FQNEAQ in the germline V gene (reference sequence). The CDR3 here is CASSRSGGEETQYF. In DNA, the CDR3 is TGTGCCAGCAGCCGTTCGGGGGGCGAAGAGACCCAGTACTTC.

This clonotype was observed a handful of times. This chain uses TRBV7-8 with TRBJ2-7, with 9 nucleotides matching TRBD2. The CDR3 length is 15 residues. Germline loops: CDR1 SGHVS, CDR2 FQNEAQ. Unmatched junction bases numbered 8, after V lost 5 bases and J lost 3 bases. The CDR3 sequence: CASSQRGTSIYEQYF. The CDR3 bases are TGTGCCAGCAGCCAGAGGGGGACTAGCATCTACGAGCAGTACTTC. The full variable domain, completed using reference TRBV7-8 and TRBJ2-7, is GAGVSQSPRYKVAKRGQDVALRCDPISGHVSLFWYQQALGQGPEFLTYFQNEAQLDKSGLPSDRFFAERPEGSVSTLKIQRTQQEDSAVYLCASSQRGTSIYEQYFGPGTRLTVT.

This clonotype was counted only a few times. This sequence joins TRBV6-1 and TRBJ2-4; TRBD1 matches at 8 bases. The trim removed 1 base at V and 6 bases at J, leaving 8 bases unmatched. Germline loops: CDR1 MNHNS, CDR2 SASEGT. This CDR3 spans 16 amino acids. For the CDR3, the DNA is TGTGCCAGCAGTGAAGACATCGGGACAGGCCTAAACATTCAGTACTTC. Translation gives CASSEDIGTGLNIQYF.

The CDR3 DNA is TGTGCCAGCAGTGAATACGAGGGGCCCGGCTACACCTTC. It codes for CASSEYEGPGYTF. The V and J genes are TRBV25-1 and TRBJ1-2; tentative D call: TRBD1 (5 bases). Deletions cut 0 bases from V and 8 bases from J, with 10 bases between. The germline gives CDR1 MGHDK, CDR2 SYGVNS. The CDR3 extends over 13 amino acids.

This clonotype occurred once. The CDR3 bases are TGTGCCAGCAGCCCCTGGACTAGCGGGGGGGATACGCAGTATTTT. Its translation: CASSPWTSGGDTQYF. The J gene is TRBJ2-3, the V gene TRBV6-1; 14 bases are shared with TRBD2. V lost 6 bases and J lost 6; bases outside the gene matches: 5. Germline V gives CDR1 MNHNS, CDR2 SASEGT. The CDR3 sequence is 15 residues long.

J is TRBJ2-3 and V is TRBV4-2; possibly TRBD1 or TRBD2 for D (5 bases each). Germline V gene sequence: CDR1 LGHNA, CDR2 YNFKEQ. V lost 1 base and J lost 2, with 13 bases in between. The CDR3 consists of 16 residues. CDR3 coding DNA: TGTGCCAGCAGCCAAGCCGGAAGGGGAGTCACAGATACGCAGTATTTT. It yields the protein CASSQAGRGVTDTQYF.

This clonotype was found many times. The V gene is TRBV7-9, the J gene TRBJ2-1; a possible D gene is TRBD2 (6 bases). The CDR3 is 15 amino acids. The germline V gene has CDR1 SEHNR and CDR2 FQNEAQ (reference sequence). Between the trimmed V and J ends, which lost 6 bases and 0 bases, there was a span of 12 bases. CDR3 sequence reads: CASSLATSSYNEQFF. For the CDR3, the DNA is TGTGCCAGCAGTCTAGCGACCAGCTCCTACAATGAGCAGTTCTTC.

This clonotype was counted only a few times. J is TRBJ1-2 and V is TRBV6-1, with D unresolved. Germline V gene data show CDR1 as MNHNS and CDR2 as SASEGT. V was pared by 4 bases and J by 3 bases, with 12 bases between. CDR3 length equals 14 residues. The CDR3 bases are TGTGCCAGCAGTGCAGAGACTGAACACTATGGCTACACCTTC. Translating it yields CASSAETEHYGYTF.

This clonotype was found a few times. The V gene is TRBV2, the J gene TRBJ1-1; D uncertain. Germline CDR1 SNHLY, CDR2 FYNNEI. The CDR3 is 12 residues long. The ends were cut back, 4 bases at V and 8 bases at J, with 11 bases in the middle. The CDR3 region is CASSGDAGEAFF. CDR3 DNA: TGTGCCAGCAGTGGAGATGCAGGAGAAGCTTTCTTT. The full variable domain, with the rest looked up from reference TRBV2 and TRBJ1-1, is EPEVTQTPSHQVTQMGQEVILRCVPISNHLYFYWYRQILGQKVEFLVSFYNNEISEKSEIFDDQFSVERPDGSNFTLKIRSTKLEDSAMYFCASSGDAGEAFFGQGTRLTVV.

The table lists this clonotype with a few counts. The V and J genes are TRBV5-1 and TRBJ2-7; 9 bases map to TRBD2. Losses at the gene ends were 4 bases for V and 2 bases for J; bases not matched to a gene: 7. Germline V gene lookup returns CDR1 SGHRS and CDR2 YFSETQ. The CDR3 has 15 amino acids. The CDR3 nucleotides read TGCGCCAGCAGCCCGACTAGCGGCCTGGCCTACGAGCAGTACTTC. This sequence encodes CASSPTSGLAYEQYF.

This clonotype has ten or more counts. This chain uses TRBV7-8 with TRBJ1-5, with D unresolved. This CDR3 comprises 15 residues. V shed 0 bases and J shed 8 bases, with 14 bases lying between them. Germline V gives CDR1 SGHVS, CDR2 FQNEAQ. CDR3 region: CASSLAGREWEPQHF. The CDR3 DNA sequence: TGTGCCAGCAGCTTAGCCGGACGTGAGTGGGAGCCCCAGCATTTT.

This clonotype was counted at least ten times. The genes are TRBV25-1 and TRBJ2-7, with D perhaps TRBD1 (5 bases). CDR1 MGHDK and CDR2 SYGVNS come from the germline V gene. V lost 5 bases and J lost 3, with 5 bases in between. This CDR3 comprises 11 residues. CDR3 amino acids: CASSTGYEQYF. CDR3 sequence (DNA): TGTGCCAGCAGTACAGGCTACGAGCAGTACTTC.

The CDR3, as DNA: TGTGCCAGCAGCTCGGGTGTCTACAATGAGCAGTTCTTC. As protein: CASSSGVYNEQFF. V gene TRBV7-9 combines with J gene TRBJ2-1; no clear D. The CDR3 totals 13 residues. Trimming took off 4 bases at V and 3 bases at J, with 7 bases between the two ends. Per germline, CDR1 SEHNR and CDR2 FQNEAQ (reference sequence).